These T cell receptor beta chains were read from a single sample in a study of a mutant IDH1 vaccine in newly diagnosed glioma. Clones were sequenced by immunoSEQ multiplex PCR, and TCRdb holds only the in-frame ones, with some missing. The repertoire holds 41,000 or so clones, approximately 90% seen once, with around 1.5% in the top ten. No cognate antigen is known for these TCRs. The sequencing here drew on PBMCs, taken from a glioma patient whose treatment included an IDH1 peptide vaccine. Every receptor here comes from a man aged 40-55 years with glioma. Each CDR3 is given with its conserved first and last residue. The D gene is left open where the match is weak. Expanded clones get a size class; other rows say once, few or many, or leave the size out.

>14|TRBJ1-2|TRBV21-1|-|-
TGTGCCAGCAGCAATGGCAGGGTAAACTATGGCTACACCTTC
CASSNGRVNYGYTF
>16|TRBJ1-5|TRBV10-3|TRBD1|-
TGTGCCATCAGGGGGACAGACCAAAATAGCAATCAGCCCCAGCATTTT
CAIRGTDQNSNQPQHF
>16|TRBJ1-4|TRBV28|-|-
TGTGCCAGCAGTTTCCCACTACCGGGACTGGATGAAAAACTGTTTTTT
CASSFPLPGLDEKLFF
>15|TRBJ1-2|TRBV19|-|once
TGTGCCAGTACGAATTCCTTCCGGCGTTTCTATGGCTACACCTTC
CASTNSFRRFYGYTF
>14|TRBJ1-4|TRBV5-1|-|-
TGCGCCAGCAGAGGATATGCAACTAATGAAAAACTGTTTTTT
CASRGYATNEKLFF
>15|TRBJ1-2|TRBV2|-|once
TGTGCCAGCAGTGAGGTGAGGGACACCATCGGGGGCTACACCTTC
CASSEVRDTIGGYTF
>14|TRBJ2-2|TRBV7-2|-|-
TGTGCCAGCAGGGCAGACAGGCTGACCGGGGAGCTGTTTTTT
CASRADRLTGELFF
>17|TRBJ1-6|TRBV6-1|-|-
TGTGCCAGCAGTGAATCTGGTAACACCAGAGTGGGTTCACCCCTCCACTTT
CASSESGNTRVGSPLHF
>13|TRBJ1-2|TRBV5-1|-|-
TGCGCCAGCAGAGCCGCGGACTTCTATGGCTACACCTTC
CASRAADFYGYTF
>12|TRBJ1-5|TRBV6-1|-|-
TGTGTCGCACAAGGGGGTAATCAGCCCCAGCATTTT
CVAQGGNQPQHF
>14|TRBJ2-2|TRBV4-1|TRBD1|once
TGCGCCAGCAGCCTGGGACAGGGGATCGGGGAGCTGTTTTTT
CASSLGQGIGELFF
>16|TRBJ1-1|TRBV4-3|TRBD1|-
TGCGCCAGCAGTCAAGGGAGGGGACAGAGGAACACTGAAGCTTTCTTT
CASSQGRGQRNTEAFF
>19|TRBJ2-3|TRBV7-2|TRBD1|few
TGTGCCAGCAGCTTAGGAGGGGACAGGAAATACACTAGCACAGATACGCAGTATTTT
CASSLGGDRKYTSTDTQYF
>16|TRBJ1-1|TRBV11-2|-|-
TGTGCCAGCAGCTTAGGGCGGGTACAGAGTAACACTGAAGCTTTCTTT
CASSLGRVQSNTEAFF
>15|TRBJ1-2|TRBV4-1|TRBD1|once
TGCGCCAGCAGCCAACTCCGGGACAGGGGGCGCGGCTACACCTTC
CASSQLRDRGRGYTF
>15|TRBJ2-7|TRBV15|-|-
TGTGCCACCAGCAGAGGACAGGCGCAGCCCTACGAGCAGTACTTC
CATSRGQAQPYEQYF
>14|TRBJ1-1|TRBV19|-|-
TGTGCCAGTAGTATCGTCAGGGGTGTCACTGAAGCTTTCTTT
CASSIVRGVTEAFF
>14|TRBJ2-1|TRBV10-1|-|-
TGCGCCAGCAGCCCTAAATGGGGAAACAATGAGCAGTTCTTC
CASSPKWGNNEQFF
>17|TRBJ1-2|TRBV10-3|-|-
TGTGCCATCAGTGAGTCACAGGGTTTAGTTAGTAACTATGGCTACACCTTC
CAISESQGLVSNYGYTF
>16|TRBJ2-3|TRBV6-4|TRBD2|-
TGTGCCAGCAGTGACTCGTTCGCGGGGGGGCCAGATACGCAGTATTTT
CASSDSFAGGPDTQYF
>14|TRBJ1-2|TRBV5-6|TRBD1|-
TGTGCCAGCAGCTTATTGGGACAGGGAGGAGGCTACACCTTC
CASSLLGQGGGYTF